These 17 T cell receptor beta chains came from one sample sequenced in a study of tumor-infiltrating lymphocytes in localized non-small cell lung cancer. Sequencing was performed with immunoSEQ multiplex PCR; in TCRdb, only in-frame clones are kept and a portion is missing. The table includes 3,000 to 4,500 clones, less than 85% detected once. Sequenced input: uninvolved lung tissue not adjacent to the tumor. The receptor source for this set is a human donor with non-small cell lung cancer.

The chain couples TRBV2 to TRBJ1-1, with D unclear. Per germline, CDR1 SNHLY and CDR2 FYNNEI. Trimming pared 8 bases from V and 1 base from J, leaving 11 bases between. The CDR3 is 13 amino acids. The CDR3 loop reads CASLGPGNTEAFF. The CDR3 nucleotides are TGTGCCAGCTTGGGTCCAGGGAACACTGAAGCTTTCTTT. Together with reference TRBV2 and TRBJ1-1, the CDR3 gives the full variable domain: EPEVTQTPSHQVTQMGQEVILRCVPISNHLYFYWYRQILGQKVEFLVSFYNNEISEKSEIFDDQFSVERPDGSNFTLKIRSTKLEDSAMYFCASLGPGNTEAFFGQGTRLTVV.

The J gene is TRBJ2-7, the V gene TRBV7-6, with D maybe TRBD1 (5 bases). V was clipped by 3 bases and J by 5 bases, with 11 bases between them. The V gene's germline CDR1 is SGHVS and CDR2 FNYEAQ. There are 13 residues in the CDR3. Written as DNA, the CDR3 is TGTGCCAGCAGCTTGGAAATACAGGACGAGCAGTACTTC. Translated, it gives CASSLEIQDEQYF. Full variable domain (outside the CDR3, taken from reference TRBV7-6 and TRBJ2-7): GAGVSQSPRYKVTKRGQDVALRCDPISGHVSLYWYRQALGQGPEFLTYFNYEAQQDKSGLPNDRFSAERPEGSISTLTIQRTEQRDSAMYRCASSLEIQDEQYFGPGTRLTVT.

The chain is built from TRBV6-5 and TRBJ2-5, with a tentative D call TRBD2 (5 bases). Trimming took 0 bases from V and 7 from J, leaving 6 bases between them. Germline V CDR1 and CDR2: MNHEY, SVGAGI. The CDR3 is 12 amino acids. The CDR3 protein is CASSYSSGTQYF. The CDR3 coding sequence is TGTGCCAGCAGTTACTCGAGCGGGACCCAGTACTTC.

This chain joins TRBV5-6 and TRBJ2-7, with unresolved D. The CDR3 consists of 15 residues. V was shortened by 1 base and J by 0 bases, with 11 bases between the two germline ends. Germline V gives CDR1 SGHDT, CDR2 YYEEEE. CDR3 bases: TGTGCCAGCAGCTTGTCTCGGGTTAACTCCTACGAGCAGTACTTC. As protein: CASSLSRVNSYEQYF.

This clone was picked up one time. The chain uses TRBV7-6 and TRBJ2-1; D remains ambiguous. The V end lost 5 bases, the J end lost 0 bases, and 14 bases lay between the germline ends. CDR1 is SGHVS, CDR2 FNYEAQ, per germline. The CDR3 extends over 16 amino acids. In nucleotides, the CDR3 is TGTGCCAGCAGCGCTACTGATCTGAGCTCCTACAATGAGCAGTTCTTC. Translating gives CASSATDLSSYNEQFF.

V and J are TRBV19 and TRBJ1-2; D is unclear. The CDR3 length is 14 residues. Germline V gene data show CDR1 as LNHDA and CDR2 as SQIVND (reference sequence). The V and J ends lost 3 bases and 4 bases respectively, with 12 bases between them. As DNA, the CDR3 is TGTGCCAGTAGTATCGACCCCGCGGGCTATGGCTACACCTTC. Protein product: CASSIDPAGYGYTF.

The chain carries TRBV5-1 and TRBJ2-3; tentatively, D is TRBD1 or TRBD2 (6 bases each). CDR3 size: 14 residues. Germline V gene data show CDR1 as SGHRS and CDR2 as YFSETQ. Trimming cost V 6 bases and J 3 bases, with 14 bases left between them. CDR3 sequence: CASMGGQKTDTQYF. The CDR3 bases are TGCGCCAGCATGGGAGGACAGAAAACAGATACGCAGTATTTT. Complete variable domain (other parts from reference TRBV5-1 and TRBJ2-3): KAGVTQTPRYLIKTRGQQVTLSCSPISGHRSVSWYQQTPGQGLQFLFEYFSETQRNKGNFPGRFSGRQFSNSRSEMNVSTLELGDSALYLCASMGGQKTDTQYFGPGTRLTVL.

This chain uses TRBV7-3 with TRBJ1-5; D is perhaps TRBD1 (6 bases). The length of the CDR3 is 15 residues. CDR1 is SGHTA and CDR2 is FQGTGA in the germline V gene. The V and J ends lost 0 bases and 6 bases respectively, with 12 bases between them. This CDR3 is CASSLTHRVGQPQHF. CDR3 in DNA: TGTGCCAGCAGCTTAACGCACAGGGTTGGTCAGCCCCAGCATTTT.

The J gene is TRBJ2-2, the V gene TRBV9; D is perhaps TRBD1 (5 bases). The germline V gene has CDR1 SGDLS and CDR2 YYNGEE. The CDR3 totals 14 residues. Trimming took off 3 bases at V and 2 bases at J, with 8 bases between the two ends. The CDR3 region has the DNA TGTGCCAGCAGCGGACAGCATAACACCGGGGAGCTGTTTTTT. Protein product: CASSGQHNTGELFF.

The rearrangement joins TRBV18 to TRBJ2-3, with a possible D match to TRBD2 (7 bases). Germline lookup yields CDR1 KGHSH and CDR2 LQKENI. Between the trimmed V and J ends, which lost 3 bases and 3 bases, there was a span of 13 bases. The CDR3 is 15 residues long. This chain's CDR3 is CASSPREGVTDTQYF. CDR3 DNA: TGTGCCAGCTCACCGAGGGAGGGGGTTACAGATACGCAGTATTTT.

The chain couples TRBV2 to TRBJ1-2; D is unresolved. Germline CDR1 and CDR2: SNHLY and FYNNEI. V gave up 5 bases and J gave up 4 bases, with 11 bases separating them. This CDR3 has 13 amino acids. This CDR3 reads CASSPEAGYGYTF. The CDR3 bases are TGTGCCAGCAGTCCCGAGGCGGGCTATGGCTACACCTTC.

The chain has TRBV4-1 and TRBJ1-4; the match to TRBD1 covers 7 bases. Unmatched junction bases numbered 9, after V lost 4 bases and J lost 7 bases. CDR3 size: 15 residues. Germline CDR1 reads MGHRA; CDR2 reads YSYEKL. The DNA of the CDR3 is TGCGCCAGCAGCCGAACCACAGGGGAACTTGAAAAACTGTTTTTT. Translating it yields CASSRTTGELEKLFF.

Remarks on this clone: Different DNA sequences within this sample yield the same CDR3. The chain carries TRBV6-1 and TRBJ2-7; a possible D gene is TRBD1 (6 bases). Germline CDR1 and CDR2: MNHNS and SASEGT. The length of the CDR3 is 15 residues. Trimming removed 6 bases from V and 5 bases from J, with 20 bases in between. The CDR3 spells CASSLGQSRSDEQYF. In DNA form, the CDR3 reads TGTGCCAGCAGCCTCGGACAGAGCCGATCAGACGAGCAGTACTTC.

This rearrangement joins TRBV4-2 to TRBJ2-3; D is tentatively TRBD1 or TRBD2 (5 bases each). The CDR3 spans 17 residues. CDR1 is LGHNA and CDR2 is YNFKEQ in the germline V gene. V dropped 4 bases and J dropped 4 bases, with 21 bases sitting between them. The CDR3 nucleotides are TGTGCCAGCAGCCCCCTCGGAGAACGGGGCTGGGCAGATACGCAGTATTTT. Translating gives CASSPLGERGWADTQYF.

This rearrangement joins TRBV5-6 to TRBJ2-5; D unresolved. The germline CDR1 and CDR2 sequences are SGHDT and YYEEEE. V lost 3 bases and J 4 bases, leaving 16 bases between the germline ends. The CDR3 has 15 residues. For the CDR3, the DNA is TGTGCCAGCAGCTCCTCCCAGATGATACGAGAGACCCAGTACTTC. It specifies CASSSSQMIRETQYF.

CDR3 bases: TGTGCCAGCACCCTGCGGGCGGGGGGCCCAGAGTACTTC. Translating gives CASTLRAGGPEYF. The chain carries TRBV7-6 and TRBJ2-7; TRBD2 agrees at 8 bases. The CDR3 has 13 residues. V gave up 7 bases and J gave up 11 bases; unmatched junction bases: 13. Germline CDR1 reads SGHVS; CDR2 reads FNYEAQ.

CDR3 amino acids: CASSLDRPREAFF. In DNA form, the CDR3 reads TGTGCCAGCTCACTGGACAGGCCCAGGGAAGCTTTCTTT. This rearrangement joins TRBV18 to TRBJ1-1, with 7 bases lining up with TRBD1. The CDR3 totals 13 residues. V gave up 4 bases and J gave up 8 bases; unmatched junction bases: 7. Germline V gene data show CDR1 as KGHSH and CDR2 as LQKENI.